This is a list of T cell receptor beta chains from one sample in a study of shared clonotypes between healthy human individuals. This table comes from immunoSEQ multiplex PCR, and its TCRdb copy is limited to in-frame clones, with some not included. The sample lists approximately 2.4 million clones; around 95% were seen once. Sequenced sample: naive CD4+ T cells sorted from blood. These receptors came from a man between 18 and 35 years old in good health. Each CDR3 is given with its conserved first and last residue. The D gene is left open where the match is weak. Expanded clones are given a class, and other clones once, few, many or no size at all.

d_call	v_call	clone_size	j_call	cdr3_nt	cdr3_aa
-	TRBV11-2	-	TRBJ2-3	TGTGCCAGCAGCTTAGATCAGTCGAGGCTTACGCAGTATTTT	CASSLDQSRLTQYF
TRBD1	TRBV5-1	-	TRBJ1-1	TGCGCCAGCAGCTTGGGGACGACAGGGTACATGAACACTGAAGCTTTCTTT	CASSLGTTGYMNTEAFF
TRBD2	TRBV28	-	TRBJ2-7	TGTGCCAGCAGACGCGGCGGGGGGGAGTACGAGCAGTACTTC	CASRRGGGEYEQYF
TRBD1	TRBV18	-	TRBJ1-2	TGTGCCAGCTCACCAGACAGGGGGCCTGGCTATGGCTACACCTTC	CASSPDRGPGYGYTF
-	TRBV1	-	TRBJ1-6	TGCACCAGCAGCCAAGAATCGTCTGTCGGACAGGATTTACTCACCCAGAATAATTCACCCCTCCACTTT	CTSSQESSVGQDLLTQNNSPLHF
TRBD2	TRBV19	-	TRBJ2-1	TGTGCCAGTACCCTCGGTCTTACTAGCGACGGGTACAATGAGCAGTTCTTC	CASTLGLTSDGYNEQFF
TRBD1	TRBV5-1	-	TRBJ2-7	TGCGCCAGCAGCTTAGGTTGGATGACCGGGACAGGGGTCCACGAGCAGTACTTC	CASSLGWMTGTGVHEQYF
-	TRBV5-1	-	TRBJ2-1	TGCGCCAGCAGCCATCAGGGGAATGAGCAGTTCTTC	CASSHQGNEQFF
-	TRBV5-1	-	TRBJ2-5	TGCGCCAGCAGCTTGGTGGCAGGGAGAGAGACCCAGTACTTC	CASSLVAGRETQYF
-	TRBV19	once	TRBJ2-7	TGTGCCAGTAGTCCAGGGGACATTTTCCCCTACGAGCAGTACTTC	CASSPGDIFPYEQYF
-	TRBV7-2	once	TRBJ2-3	TGTGCCAGCAGCTTAAGCCAGAAGGCTAACACAGATACGCAGTATTTT	CASSLSQKANTDTQYF